There are many counts of the clone carrying this T cell receptor (beta chain). Its antigen is not known. Each CDR3 protein is one row after TCRdb ran MiXCR on the 5' RACE reads. The sample lists about 560,000 distinct CDR3 sequences, less than 25% occurring once. The CDR3 covers 11 residues. V was clipped by 5 bases and J by 7 bases, with 6 bases between them. Germline loops: CDR1 SEHNR, CDR2 FQNEAQ (reference sequence). These data are taken from a study of T-cell memory formation after mild COVID-19. General study findings and limits: Contracting clones from day 15 to 85 showed balanced CD4/CD8; later expanders favored CD4+.

The source is an adult woman who had mild COVID-19 (a few samples of this study predate the infection). Cell type and time point are not known. The sample was PBMCs or a T cell subset sorted from them (not recorded which). The chain carries TRBV7-9 and TRBJ2-1; D gene uncertain. CDR3 sequence reads: CASSDRNEQFF. CDR3 bases: TGTGCCAGCAGCGATCGTAATGAGCAGTTCTTC.